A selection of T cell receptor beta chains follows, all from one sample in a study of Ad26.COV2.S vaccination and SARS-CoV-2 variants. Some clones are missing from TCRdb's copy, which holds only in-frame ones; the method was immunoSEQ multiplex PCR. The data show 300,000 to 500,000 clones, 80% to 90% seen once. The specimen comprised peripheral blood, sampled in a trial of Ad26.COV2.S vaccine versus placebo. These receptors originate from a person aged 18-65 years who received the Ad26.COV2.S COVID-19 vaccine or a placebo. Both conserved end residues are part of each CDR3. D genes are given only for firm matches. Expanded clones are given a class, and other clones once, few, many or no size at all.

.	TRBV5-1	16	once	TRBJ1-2	TGCGCCAGCAGCTTGGAGTATGGCAGGGCTAACTATGGCTACACCTTC	CASSLEYGRANYGYTF
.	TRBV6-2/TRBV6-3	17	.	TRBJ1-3	TGTGCCAGCAGTTACCGGTCGGGGGAGCCCTCTGGAAACACCATATATTTT	CASSYRSGEPSGNTIYF
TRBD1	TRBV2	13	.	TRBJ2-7	TGTGCCAGCAAGGAGAGGACAGGGTGGGAGCAGTACTTC	CASKERTGWEQYF
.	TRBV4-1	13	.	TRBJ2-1	TGCGCCAGCAGCCAAAACATGGGACGTGAGCAGTTCTTC	CASSQNMGREQFF
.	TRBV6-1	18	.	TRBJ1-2	TGTGCCAGCAGTGAACTATCGATAGGGCTCGCGAAGTTCTATGGCTACACCTTC	CASSELSIGLAKFYGYTF
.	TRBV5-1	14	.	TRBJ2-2	TGCGCCAGCAGCGTGGAGACCAACACCGGGGAGCTGTTTTTT	CASSVETNTGELFF
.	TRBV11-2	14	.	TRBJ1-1	TGTGCCAGCAGCGAGGGGACGGTTCGGACTGAAGCTTTCTTT	CASSEGTVRTEAFF
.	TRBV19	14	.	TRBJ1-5	TGTGCCAGTAGTGCGCCAGGGGGCAATCAGCCCCAGCATTTT	CASSAPGGNQPQHF
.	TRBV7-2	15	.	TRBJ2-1	TGTGCCAGCAGCCCGGGAAATTCACCCTACAATGAGCAGTTCTTC	CASSPGNSPYNEQFF
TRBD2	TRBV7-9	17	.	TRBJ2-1	TGTGCCAGCAGCTTATCAAAAACTAGCGGGGATCCGGGTGAGCAGTTCTTC	CASSLSKTSGDPGEQFF
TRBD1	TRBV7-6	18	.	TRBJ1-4	TGTGCCAGCAGCTTCCAACCGGGACAGGGGGAATTTAGTGAAAAACTGTTTTTT	CASSFQPGQGEFSEKLFF
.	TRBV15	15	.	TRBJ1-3	TGTGCCACCAGCAGAGATGGCAGGGCTGGAAACACCATATATTTT	CATSRDGRAGNTIYF
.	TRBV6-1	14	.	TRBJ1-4	TGTGCCAGCAGTGAGGGTCCTGCTGGGGAAAAACTGTTTTTT	CASSEGPAGEKLFF
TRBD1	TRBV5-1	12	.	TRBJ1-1	TGCGCCAGCACCAACAGGGGGGAGGTTGCTTTCTTT	CASTNRGEVAFF
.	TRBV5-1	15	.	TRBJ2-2	TGCGCCAGCAGCTCCAGTGCCGCGAACACCGGGGAGCTGTTTTTT	CASSSSAANTGELFF